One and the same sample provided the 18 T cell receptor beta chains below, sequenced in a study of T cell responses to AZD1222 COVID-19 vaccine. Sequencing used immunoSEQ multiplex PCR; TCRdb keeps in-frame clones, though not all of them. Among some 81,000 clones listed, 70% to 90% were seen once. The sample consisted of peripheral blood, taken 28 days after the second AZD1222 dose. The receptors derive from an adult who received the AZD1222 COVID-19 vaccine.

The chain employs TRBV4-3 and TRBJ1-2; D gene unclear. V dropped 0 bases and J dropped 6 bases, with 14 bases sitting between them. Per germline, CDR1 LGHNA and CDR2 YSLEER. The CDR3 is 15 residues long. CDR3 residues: CASSQDGRPWDGYTF. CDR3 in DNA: TGCGCCAGCAGCCAAGATGGGCGGCCCTGGGATGGCTACACCTTC.

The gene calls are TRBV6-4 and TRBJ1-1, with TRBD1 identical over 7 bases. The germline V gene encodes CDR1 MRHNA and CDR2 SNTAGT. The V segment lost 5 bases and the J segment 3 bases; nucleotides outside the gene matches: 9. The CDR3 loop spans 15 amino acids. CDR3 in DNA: TGTGCCAGCAGTATGACAGGGAGGGGGGACACTGAAGCTTTCTTT. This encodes CASSMTGRGDTEAFF.

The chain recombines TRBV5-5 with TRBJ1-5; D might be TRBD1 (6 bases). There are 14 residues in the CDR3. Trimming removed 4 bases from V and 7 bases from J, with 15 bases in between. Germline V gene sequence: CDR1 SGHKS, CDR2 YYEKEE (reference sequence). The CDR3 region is CASSPDSQGQPQHF. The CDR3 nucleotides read TGTGCCAGCAGCCCAGACAGCCAGGGGCAGCCCCAGCATTTT.

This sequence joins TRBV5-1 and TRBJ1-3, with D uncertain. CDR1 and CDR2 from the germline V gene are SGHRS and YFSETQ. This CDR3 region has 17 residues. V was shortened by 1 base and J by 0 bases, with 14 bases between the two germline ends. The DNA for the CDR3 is TGCGCCAGCAGCTTGTCGCCAGGAATCCGCTCTGGAAACACCATATATTTT. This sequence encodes CASSLSPGIRSGNTIYF.

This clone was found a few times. CDR3 sequence (DNA): TGTGCCAGCAGCCCCAAATGGGACGGCACCTACGAGCAGTACTTC. Encoded protein: CASSPKWDGTYEQYF. This chain links TRBV6-5 with TRBJ2-7; D might be TRBD1 or TRBD2, each matching 5 bases. The CDR3 has 15 amino acids. Germline CDR1 and CDR2: MNHEY and SVGAGI. The V end lost 6 bases, the J end lost 2 bases, and 17 bases lay between the germline ends.

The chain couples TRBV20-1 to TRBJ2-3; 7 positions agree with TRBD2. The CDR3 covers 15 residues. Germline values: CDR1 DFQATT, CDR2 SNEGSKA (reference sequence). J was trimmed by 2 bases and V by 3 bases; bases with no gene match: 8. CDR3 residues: CSASTWEGLTDTQYF. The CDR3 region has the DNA TGCAGTGCTAGTACTTGGGAGGGACTCACAGATACGCAGTATTTT.

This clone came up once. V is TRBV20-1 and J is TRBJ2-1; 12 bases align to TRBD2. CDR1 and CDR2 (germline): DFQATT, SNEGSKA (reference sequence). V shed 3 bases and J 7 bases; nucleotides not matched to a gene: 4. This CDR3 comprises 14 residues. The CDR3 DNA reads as TGCAGTGCTAGTCTAGCGGGAGGGCGGAATGAGCAGTTCTTC. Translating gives CSASLAGGRNEQFF.

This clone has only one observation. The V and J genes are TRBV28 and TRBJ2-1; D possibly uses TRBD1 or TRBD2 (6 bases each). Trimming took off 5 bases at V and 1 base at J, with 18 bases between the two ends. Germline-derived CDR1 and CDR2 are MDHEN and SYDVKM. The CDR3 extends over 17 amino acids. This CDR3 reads CASSLLSRGGSYNEQFF. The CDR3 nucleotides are TGTGCCAGCAGTCTACTATCCAGGGGAGGTTCCTACAATGAGCAGTTCTTC.

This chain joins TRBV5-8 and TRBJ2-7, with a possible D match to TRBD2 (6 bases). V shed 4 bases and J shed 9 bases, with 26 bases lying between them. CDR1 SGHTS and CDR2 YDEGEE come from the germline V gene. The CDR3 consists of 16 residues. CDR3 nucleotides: TGTGCCAGCAGCGATGATAGACGGTCGGGGACTGAGGTGCAGTACTTC. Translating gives CASSDDRRSGTEVQYF.

This chain's CDR3 is CALEGGAVGELFF. The CDR3 region has the DNA TGTGCCCTTGAAGGGGGGGCGGTCGGGGAGCTGTTTTTT. This chain links TRBV30 with TRBJ2-2, with D possibly TRBD2 on 7 matching bases. The germline V gene has CDR1 GTSNPN and CDR2 SVGIG (reference sequence). CDR3 length: 13 amino acids. V lost 8 bases and J lost 7, with 17 bases in between. The whole variable domain, filled in from reference TRBV30 and TRBJ2-2, reads SQTIHQWPATLVQPVGSPLSLECTVEGTSNPNLYWYRQAAGRGLQLLFYSVGIGQISSEVPQNLSASRPQDRQFILSSKKLLLSDSGFYLCALEGGAVGELFFGEGSRLTVL.

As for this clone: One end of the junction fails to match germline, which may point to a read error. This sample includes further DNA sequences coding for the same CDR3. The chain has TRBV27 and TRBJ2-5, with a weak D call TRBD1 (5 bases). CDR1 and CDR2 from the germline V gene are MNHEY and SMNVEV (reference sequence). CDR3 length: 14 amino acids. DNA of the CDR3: TGTGCCAGCAGACCTTCAGGGTACCAAGAGACTCAGTACTTC. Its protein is CASRPSGYQETQYF.

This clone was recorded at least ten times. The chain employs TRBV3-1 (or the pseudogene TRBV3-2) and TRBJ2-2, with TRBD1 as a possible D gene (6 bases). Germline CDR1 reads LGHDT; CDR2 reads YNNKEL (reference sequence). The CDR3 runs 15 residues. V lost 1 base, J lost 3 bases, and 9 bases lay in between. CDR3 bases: TGTGCCAGCAGCCAAGTCTCAGGGGACACCGGGGAGCTGTTTTTT. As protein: CASSQVSGDTGELFF.

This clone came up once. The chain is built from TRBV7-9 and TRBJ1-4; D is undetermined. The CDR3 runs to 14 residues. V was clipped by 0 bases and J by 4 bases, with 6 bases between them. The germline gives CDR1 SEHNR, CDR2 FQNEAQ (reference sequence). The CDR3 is CASSLATYNEKLFF. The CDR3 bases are TGTGCCAGCAGCTTAGCGACATATAATGAAAAACTGTTTTTT.

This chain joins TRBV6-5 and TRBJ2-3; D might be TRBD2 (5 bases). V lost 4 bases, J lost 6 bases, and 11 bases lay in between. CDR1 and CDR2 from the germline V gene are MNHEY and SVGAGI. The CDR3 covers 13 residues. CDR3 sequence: CASSSATGDTQYF. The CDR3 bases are TGTGCCAGCAGTTCCGCTACGGGGGATACGCAGTATTTT.

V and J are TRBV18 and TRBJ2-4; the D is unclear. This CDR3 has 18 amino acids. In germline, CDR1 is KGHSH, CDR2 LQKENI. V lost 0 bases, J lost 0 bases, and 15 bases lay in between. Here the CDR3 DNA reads TGTGCCAGCTCACCACCGGGGTTTGACCACGCAGCCAAAAACATTCAGTACTTC. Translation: CASSPPGFDHAAKNIQYF.

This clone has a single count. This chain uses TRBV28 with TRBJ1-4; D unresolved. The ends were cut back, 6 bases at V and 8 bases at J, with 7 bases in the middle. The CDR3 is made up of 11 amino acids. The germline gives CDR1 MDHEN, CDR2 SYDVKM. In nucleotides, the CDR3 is TGTGCCAGCAGCCCCCGGGAAAAACTGTTTTTT. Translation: CASSPREKLFF.

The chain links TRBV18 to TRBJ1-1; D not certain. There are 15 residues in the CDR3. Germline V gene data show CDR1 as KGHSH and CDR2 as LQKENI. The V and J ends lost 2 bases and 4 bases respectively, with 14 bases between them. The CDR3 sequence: CASSPASSGATEAFF. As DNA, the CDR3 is TGTGCCAGCTCACCAGCATCGTCTGGAGCCACTGAAGCTTTCTTT.

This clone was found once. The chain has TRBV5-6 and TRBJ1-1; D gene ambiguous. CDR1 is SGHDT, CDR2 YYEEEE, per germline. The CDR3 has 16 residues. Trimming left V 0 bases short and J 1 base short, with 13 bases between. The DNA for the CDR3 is TGTGCCAGCAGCTTGGTTACTCCGGAAACGAACACTGAAGCTTTCTTT. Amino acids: CASSLVTPETNTEAFF.